This passage covers 27 T cell receptor beta chains from one sample sequenced in a study of blood T cell repertoires in COVID-19. TCRdb keeps only in-frame clones here, not all; method: immunoSEQ multiplex PCR. This sample has almost 400,000 clones, with about 89% found just once. Sequenced input: peripheral blood. These receptors all come from a woman in her sixties or seventies with COVID-19, enrolled during active disease.

In DNA form, the CDR3 reads TGTGCCAGCAGCTTAACCGGGACAGGGTACACAGATACGCAGTATTTT. Encoded protein: CASSLTGTGYTDTQYF. The chain links TRBV7-3 to TRBJ2-3; TRBD1 agrees at 9 bases. In germline, CDR1 is SGHTA, CDR2 FQGTGA. CDR3 size: 16 residues. Trimming removed 0 bases from V and 2 bases from J; junction bases left unmatched: 3.

The V gene is TRBV5-4, the J gene TRBJ2-3; D gene ambiguous. The CDR3 extends over 14 amino acids. Germline values: CDR1 SGHNT, CDR2 YYREEE (reference sequence). Trimming stripped 0 bases from V and 6 bases from J, with 11 bases between. For the CDR3, the DNA is TGTGCCAGCAGCTTGGAGTCTAGATTGGATACGCAGTATTTT. Translation: CASSLESRLDTQYF.

The chain joins TRBV28 to TRBJ1-2, with 7 bases that match TRBD1. Trimming took 5 bases from V and 2 from J; bases not matched to a gene: 17. Germline-derived CDR1 and CDR2 are MDHEN and SYDVKM. The CDR3 runs to 18 residues. The CDR3 is CASSANWDSPKLNYGYTF. The CDR3 region has the DNA TGTGCCAGCAGTGCCAACTGGGACAGCCCGAAGCTAAACTATGGCTACACCTTC.

Only a few counts were recorded for this clone. V and J are TRBV3-1 (or the pseudogene TRBV3-2) and TRBJ1-2; D possibly corresponds to TRBD1 (5 bases). V lost 3 bases and J 3 bases, leaving 11 bases between the germline ends. This CDR3 region has 14 residues. Germline assignment: CDR1 LGHDT and CDR2 YNNKEL (reference sequence). CDR3 residues: CASSHGEGHYGYTF. DNA for the CDR3: TGTGCCAGCAGCCACGGGGAGGGGCACTATGGCTACACCTTC.

This chain connects TRBV14 to TRBJ2-3, with TRBD2 matching 11 bases. Unmatched junction bases numbered 12, after V lost 4 bases and J lost 6 bases. The CDR3 runs to 17 residues. Germline V CDR1 and CDR2: SGHDN, FVKESK. The CDR3 nucleotides are TGTGCCAGCAGCCGACCGACGACACTAGCGGGGGCGGATACGCAGTATTTT. Amino acid sequence: CASSRPTTLAGADTQYF.

The rearrangement uses TRBV19 and TRBJ1-1; 10 bases line up with TRBD1. The CDR3 totals 17 residues. Per germline, CDR1 LNHDA and CDR2 SQIVND (reference sequence). V trimming: 5 bases; J trimming: 3 bases; junction bases outside the gene matches: 12. The CDR3 here is CASSPTGTGVQYTEAFF. The CDR3 DNA follows: TGTGCCAGTAGTCCCACCGGGACAGGGGTTCAGTACACTGAAGCTTTCTTT.

The chain combines TRBV24-1 with TRBJ2-1; the match to TRBD2 covers 8 bases. The CDR3 length is 17 residues. The V segment lost 3 bases and the J segment 10 bases; nucleotides outside the gene matches: 16. CDR1 is KGHDR, CDR2 SFDVKD, per germline. The CDR3 region has the DNA TGTGCCACCAGTGATCCTACCGGCGGGGGGTCCCGACGGGAGCAGTTCTTC. Its protein product is CATSDPTGGGSRREQFF.

The J gene is TRBJ1-4, the V gene TRBV20-1, with a possible D match to TRBD1 (6 bases). The V gene lost 3 bases and the J gene lost 10 bases, with 15 bases spanning the gap. The CDR3 runs 13 residues. CDR1 and CDR2 from the germline V gene are DFQATT and SNEGSKA (reference sequence). The DNA for the CDR3 is TGCAGTGCTAGTCGCCAGGGGTGGGCAAAACTGTTTTTT. It yields the protein CSASRQGWAKLFF.

The CDR3, as DNA: TGCGCCAGCAGTGACCTCCGAGGGAAGATGAACACTGAAGCTTTCTTT. It is translated as CASSDLRGKMNTEAFF. V is TRBV10-2 and J is TRBJ1-1; D gene uncertain. The CDR3 spans 16 residues. Germline-derived CDR1 and CDR2 are WSHSY and SAAADI. Trimming shortened V by 3 bases and J by 0 bases, and 14 bases separated the two germline ends.

The rearrangement uses TRBV10-3 and TRBJ1-4; no reliable D call. Trimming shortened V by 6 bases and J by 7 bases, and 9 bases separated the two germline ends. Germline V CDR1 and CDR2: ENHRY, SYGVKD. This CDR3 region has 12 residues. The CDR3 loop is CAISVTGEKLFF. CDR3 sequence (DNA): TGTGCCATCAGCGTCACGGGTGAAAAACTGTTTTTT.

Concerning this clone: The junction departs from germline at one end; a sequencing error may be responsible. This chain connects TRBV10-3 to TRBJ1-4, with D possibly matching TRBD1 (6 bases). The CDR3 has 11 amino acids. Germline loops: CDR1 ENHRY, CDR2 SYGVKD. The CDR3 protein is CATSEGTLLFF. The CDR3 bases are TGTGCCACCAGTGAGGGGACACTTCTGTTTTTT.

About this clone: Different DNA sequences within this sample yield the same CDR3. V usage is TRBV5-1 and J usage is TRBJ2-3; TRBD2 agrees at 7 bases. The CDR3 has 15 residues. The germline CDR1 and CDR2 sequences are SGHRS and YFSETQ. After removal of 0 bases from V and 1 base from J, the junction contained 2 bases not matched to a gene. CDR3 nucleotides: TGCGCCAGCAGCTTGGGCCTAGCGGGCACAGATACGCAGTATTTT. Translated, it gives CASSLGLAGTDTQYF.

This clone was found once. CDR3 sequence reads: CASSLARPGQEAFF. The DNA for the CDR3 is TGTGCCAGCAGCTTAGCCCGTCCGGGACAAGAAGCTTTCTTT. The chain has TRBV7-2 and TRBJ1-1; TRBD1 is a possible D gene (6 bases). This CDR3 comprises 14 residues. V lost 0 bases, J lost 8 bases, and 13 bases lay in between. Looked up from germline, CDR1 is SGHTA and CDR2 is FQGNSA.

CDR3 nucleotide sequence: TGTGCCAGCAGTTACTCCGGGGTTAATCAGCCCCAGCATTTT. Protein: CASSYSGVNQPQHF. The gene calls are TRBV6-2 or TRBV6-3 and TRBJ1-5; D gene unclear. The ends were cut back, 0 bases at V and 4 bases at J, with 7 bases in the middle. This CDR3 region has 14 residues. Germline CDR1 is MNHEY and CDR2 is SVGEGT.

The chain recombines TRBV7-2 with TRBJ2-2; D perhaps matches TRBD1 (6 bases). V was cut by 1 base and J by 0 bases, with 9 bases left in between. This CDR3 has 16 amino acids. Per the germline V gene, CDR1 is SGHTA and CDR2 is FQGNSA. The CDR3 region is CASSLVWGPNTGELFF. CDR3 DNA sequence: TGTGCCAGCAGCTTAGTTTGGGGGCCGAACACCGGGGAGCTGTTTTTT.

This sequence joins TRBV7-2 and TRBJ1-5, with D possibly being TRBD1 (6 bases). Trimming took 2 bases from V and 13 from J, leaving 15 bases between them. The germline V gene has CDR1 SGHTA and CDR2 FQGNSA. The CDR3 totals 13 residues. The CDR3 protein is CASSLYRVSGQHF. The CDR3 coding sequence is TGTGCCAGCAGCTTATACAGGGTTAGTGGGCAGCATTTT. The variable domain in full, with the rest retrieved from reference TRBV7-2 and TRBJ1-5, is GAGVSQSPSNKVTEKGKDVELRCDPISGHTALYWYRQSLGQGLEFLIYFQGNSAPDKSGLPSDRFSAERTGGSVSTLTIQRTQQEDSAVYLCASSLYRVSGQHFGDGTRLSIL.

J is TRBJ2-2 and V is TRBV5-1; a weak D match, TRBD1 (6 bases). Looked up from germline, CDR1 is SGHRS and CDR2 is YFSETQ. Trimming took off 4 bases at V and 1 base at J, with 14 bases between the two ends. CDR3 size: 16 residues. The CDR3 protein is CASSPAPTGNTGELFF. Written as DNA, the CDR3 is TGCGCCAGCAGCCCCGCCCCGACAGGGAACACCGGGGAGCTGTTTTTT.

The V gene is TRBV18, the J gene TRBJ2-5; TRBD2 is a possible D gene (5 bases). Between the trimmed V and J ends, which lost 4 bases and 5 bases, there was a span of 11 bases. The CDR3 sequence is 13 residues long. The germline CDR1 and CDR2 sequences are KGHSH and LQKENI. The CDR3 spells CASSLPGVETQYF. For the CDR3, the DNA is TGTGCCAGCTCACTCCCCGGGGTGGAGACCCAGTACTTC.

This chain uses TRBV3-1 (or the pseudogene TRBV3-2) with TRBJ1-2; no definite D call. In germline, CDR1 is LGHDT, CDR2 YNNKEL (reference sequence). The CDR3 consists of 16 residues. V lost 1 base and J lost 1, with 13 bases in between. Here the CDR3 reads CASSQGWAAFNYGYTF. For the CDR3, the DNA is TGTGCCAGCAGCCAAGGTTGGGCAGCTTTTAACTATGGCTACACCTTC.

V and J are TRBV5-5 and TRBJ2-2; no reliable D call. This CDR3 is 13 amino acids long. The V gene lost 0 bases and the J gene lost 4 bases, with 4 bases spanning the gap. Germline loops: CDR1 SGHKS, CDR2 YYEKEE (reference sequence). The CDR3 DNA is TGTGCCAGCAGCTTGGCGGTCACCGGGGAGCTGTTTTTT. Translating it yields CASSLAVTGELFF. Variable domain in full (rest from reference TRBV5-5 and TRBJ2-2): DAGVTQSPTHLIKTRGQQVTLRCSPISGHKSVSWYQQVLGQGPQFIFQYYEKEERGRGNFPDRFSARQFPNYSSELNVNALLLGDSALYLCASSLAVTGELFFGEGSRLTVL.

The chain combines TRBV5-1 with TRBJ2-1, with TRBD2 matching over 9 bases. The CDR3 sequence is 15 residues long. Germline lookup yields CDR1 SGHRS and CDR2 YFSETQ. The junction had 8 bases not matched to a gene; V was cut back by 4 bases and J by 6 bases. CDR3 amino acids: CASSTEGSGGNEQFF. CDR3 coding DNA: TGCGCCAGCAGCACGGAGGGTAGCGGGGGCAATGAGCAGTTCTTC.

This clone was counted a single time. The rearrangement links TRBV29-1 to TRBJ2-3; possible D gene TRBD2, 7 bases. The V gene lost 2 bases and the J gene lost 6 bases, with 18 bases spanning the gap. Germline values: CDR1 SQVTM, CDR2 ANQGSEA. There are 15 residues in the CDR3. This chain's CDR3 is CSVESPGGPRDTQYF. DNA for the CDR3: TGCAGCGTTGAATCCCCCGGGGGGCCTCGCGATACGCAGTATTTT.

The rearrangement joins TRBV10-3 to TRBJ2-3; D gene uncertain. CDR1 and CDR2 (germline): ENHRY, SYGVKD. V gave up 4 bases and J gave up 2 bases, with 13 bases separating them. The CDR3 covers 15 residues. CDR3 sequence reads: CAISGVSSLTDTQYF. The CDR3, as DNA: TGTGCCATCAGTGGTGTTAGCAGCCTCACAGATACGCAGTATTTT.

The J gene is TRBJ2-7, the V gene TRBV29-1; D gene unclear. Germline CDR1 and CDR2: SQVTM and ANQGSEA. There are 12 residues in the CDR3. Trimming cost V 5 bases and J 0 bases, with 8 bases left between them. Here the CDR3 reads CSVSGFSYEQYF. The CDR3 nucleotides are TGCAGCGTTTCCGGGTTCTCCTACGAGCAGTACTTC.

This rearrangement joins TRBV4-2 to TRBJ2-3; D is unresolved. Germline V gene lookup returns CDR1 LGHNA and CDR2 YNFKEQ. The CDR3 spans 13 residues. V lost 1 base, J lost 4 bases, and 6 bases lay in between. CDR3: CASSQVVADTQYF. DNA of the CDR3: TGTGCCAGCAGCCAAGTAGTAGCAGATACGCAGTATTTT.

CDR3: CATSRDSQLAGGKGDSTDTQYF. CDR3 nucleotides: TGTGCCACCAGCAGAGATAGTCAGCTAGCGGGGGGAAAGGGTGATAGCACAGATACGCAGTATTTT. The V call is TRBV15, the J call TRBJ2-3, with 11 bases that match TRBD2. Looked up from germline, CDR1 is LNHNV and CDR2 is YYDKDF (reference sequence). With V trimmed by 0 bases and J by 0 bases, 17 bases remained unmatched. The CDR3 spans 22 residues.

The rearrangement uses TRBV6-6 and TRBJ1-2, with 9 bases lining up with TRBD1. Germline values: CDR1 MNHNY, CDR2 SVGAGI (reference sequence). Unmatched junction bases numbered 12, after V lost 6 bases and J lost 7 bases. The CDR3 has 15 residues. The CDR3 DNA reads TGTGCCAGCAGGCCTCCAGGACAGGGGAATTTTGGCTACACCTTC. Translating it yields CASRPPGQGNFGYTF.